This TCR beta chain was captured in a study of siplizumab effects on memory and regulatory T cells. V shed 5 bases, J shed 2 bases, and the junction held 6 bases outside the gene matches. This CDR3 is built from 16 residues. Germline V lookup: CDR1 SGHAT, CDR2 FQNNGV. Sequencing used immunoSEQ multiplex PCR; TCRdb keeps in-frame clones, though not all of them. This sample yields around 100,000 clones, of which 85% to 95% are seen a single time; 1% to 1.5% belongs to the top ten. Findings and limits, study-wide: The mean Treg-derived percentage of mappable alloreactive CD4+ clones was 65% to 75% with siplizumab compared with about 27% in controls.

Concerning this clone: Its antigen is as yet unknown.

Sequences were obtained from non-Treg CD4+ T cells sorted from blood. The V call is TRBV11-2, the J call TRBJ1-5; 10 bases line up with TRBD1. This clonotype was sampled from a human donor in good health. This CDR3 is CASSQGDRGGNQPQHF. The CDR3 DNA sequence: TGTGCCAGCAGCCAGGGGGACAGGGGAGGCAATCAGCCCCAGCATTTT.